A single sample gave rise to the 5 T cell receptor beta chains below, sequenced in a study of CD8 T cells in ankylosing spondylitis. Study observations and caveats: It appeared that ankylosing spondylitis blood was characterized by a TCR beta motif of fewer than 10 highly homologous variants.

Their target antigens are unknown. TCRdb redid the calling of the 5' RACE reads with MiXCR, one entry per CDR3 protein. The data hold about 450,000 distinct CDR3 sequences, with 20% to 30% observed a single time. Material for sequencing was blood, either unsorted or a sorted T cell fraction (not recorded which). The receptor source for this set is a male donor with ankylosing spondylitis.

The chain joins TRBV7-2 to TRBJ2-3; D remains unclear. V lost 5 bases to trimming and J lost 0 bases, with 6 bases between them. The CDR3 has 13 residues. Germline V gene lookup returns CDR1 SGHTA and CDR2 FQGNSA. CDR3 in amino acids: CASSPQSTDTQYF. DNA of the CDR3: TGTGCCAGCAGCCCGCAAAGCACAGATACGCAGTATTTT.

There are a few counts of this clonotype. The rearrangement joins TRBV5-1 to TRBJ2-5, with 8 bases identical to TRBD2. The V gene's germline CDR1 is SGHRS and CDR2 YFSETQ. V lost 3 bases, J lost 6 bases, and 10 bases stayed unmatched. This CDR3 is 15 amino acids long. In nucleotides, the CDR3 is TGCGCCAGCAGCTCTACTACGGGAGGGGTAAAGACCCAGTACTTC. This sequence encodes CASSSTTGGVKTQYF.

V gene TRBV20-1 combines with J gene TRBJ2-7; perhaps TRBD1 as D (5 bases). The CDR3 runs to 12 residues. Germline V gene lookup returns CDR1 DFQATT and CDR2 SNEGSKA (reference sequence). The V and J ends lost 3 bases and 4 bases respectively, with 10 bases between them. The CDR3 loop reads CSASKTDYEQYV. The CDR3, as DNA: TGCAGTGCTAGTAAGACAGATTACGAGCAGTACGTC.

V is TRBV5-1 and J is TRBJ1-6, with D unclear. From germline, CDR1 is SGHRS and CDR2 YFSETQ. V shed 3 bases and J shed 7 bases, with 5 bases lying between them. This CDR3 has 12 amino acids. The CDR3 reads CASSSINSPLHF. The CDR3 coding sequence is TGCGCCAGCAGCTCGATAAATTCACCCCTCCACTTT.

The J gene is TRBJ2-2, the V gene TRBV7-6; D not resolved. The CDR3 is made up of 13 amino acids. V was trimmed by 6 bases and J by 2 bases, leaving 7 bases between them. The V gene's germline CDR1 is SGHVS and CDR2 FNYEAQ. The CDR3, as DNA: TGTGCCAGCAGATCCGATAACACCGGGGAGCTGTTTTTT. Amino acid sequence: CASRSDNTGELFF.